Each of the 8 T cell receptor beta chains below was sequenced from the same sample in a study of cytotoxic CD8 clonotypes in ibrutinib-treated CLL. Assay used: immunoSEQ multiplex PCR; TCRdb lists only in-frame clones, some missing. The data hold over 65,000 clones, with roughly 83% observed a single time. This specimen was PBMCs, taken after 12 months of ibrutinib treatment. The receptors come from a human donor with chronic lymphocytic leukemia.

This rearrangement joins TRBV20-1 to TRBJ1-1; D is unresolved. V was shortened by 7 bases and J by 5 bases, with 11 bases between the two germline ends. The germline CDR1 and CDR2 sequences are DFQATT and SNEGSKA (reference sequence). The CDR3 totals 11 residues. CDR3 nucleotide sequence: TGCAGTGTTTCCGGGGAAACTGAAGCTTTCTTT. Translated, it gives CSVSGETEAFF.

This rearrangement joins TRBV28 to TRBJ1-4; a possible D gene is TRBD1 (5 bases). Germline-derived CDR1 and CDR2 are MDHEN and SYDVKM. This CDR3 is built from 12 residues. Trimming left V 8 bases short and J 7 bases short, with 11 bases between. Written as DNA, the CDR3 is TGTGCCAGCCGTGGGGGTACTGAAAAACTGTTTTTT. Residues: CASRGGTEKLFF.

CDR3 bases: TGTGCCAGCAGTTTATCCCCTAACTGGGGGCAGTTCTTC. It codes for CASSLSPNWGQFF. The chain carries TRBV27 and TRBJ2-1; the D is unclear. The germline gives CDR1 MNHEY, CDR2 SMNVEV (reference sequence). CDR3 length: 13 residues. Trimming took 0 bases from V and 12 from J, leaving 12 bases between them.

This clone was counted once. The CDR3 loop reads CASSQDGAAGANVLTF. The CDR3 coding sequence is TGCGCCAGCAGCCAAGATGGGGCAGCTGGGGCCAACGTCCTGACTTTC. The genes are TRBV4-3 and TRBJ2-6, with D tentatively TRBD1 (5 bases). The CDR3 runs to 16 residues. V was clipped by 0 bases and J by 2 bases, with 8 bases between them. From germline, CDR1 is LGHNA and CDR2 YSLEER.

Turning to this clone: Other DNA sequences in this sample translate to the same CDR3. V gene TRBV20-1 combines with J gene TRBJ2-5; D is uncertain. Germline CDR1 and CDR2: DFQATT and SNEGSKA (reference sequence). The germline V and J ends were trimmed by 1 base and 4 bases, with 4 bases remaining between them. The CDR3 spans 11 residues. The CDR3 loop reads CSARGLETQYF. The CDR3 DNA sequence: TGCAGTGCTAGAGGGTTAGAGACCCAGTACTTC.

This clone was counted between two and nine times. This chain links TRBV27 with TRBJ1-1; D is perhaps TRBD1 (5 bases). CDR1 MNHEY and CDR2 SMNVEV come from the germline V gene (reference sequence). The ends were cut back, 4 bases at V and 4 bases at J, with 13 bases in the middle. The CDR3 has 14 residues. The CDR3 loop is CASSSPSGGTEAFF. The CDR3 DNA sequence: TGTGCCAGCAGTTCCCCCAGTGGGGGCACTGAAGCTTTCTTT.

This sequence joins TRBV6-1 and TRBJ1-6, with unresolved D. Germline CDR1 and CDR2: MNHNS and SASEGT. The V gene lost 0 bases and the J gene lost 2 bases, with 5 bases spanning the gap. The CDR3 sequence is 15 residues long. The CDR3 DNA reads TGTGCCAGCAGTGAAGCCGGGACCTATAATTCACCCCTCCACTTT. Its protein is CASSEAGTYNSPLHF.

This clone was seen only once. This sequence joins TRBV27 and TRBJ2-7; the match to TRBD1 covers 9 bases. J was trimmed by 2 bases and V by 5 bases; bases with no gene match: 10. The germline V gene encodes CDR1 MNHEY and CDR2 SMNVEV (reference sequence). This CDR3 has 16 residues. CDR3 nucleotide sequence: TGTGCCAGCAGTGCCGCCGGGACAGGGATGACCTACGAGCAGTACTTC. Residues: CASSAAGTGMTYEQYF.